This TCR beta chain was captured by sequencing in a study of T cells after yellow fever vaccination. Study observations and caveats: The secondary T-cell response peaked on day 5, not day 15, but was weaker. Clonotype sharing between CD4 and CD8 compartments was small. The bulk population could contribute abundant contaminating clonotypes to FACS-sorted repertoires.

This clonotype came up once. The antigen is not known. Germline CDR1 reads KGHDR; CDR2 reads SFDVKD. With 0 bases clipped from V and 1 base from J, the junction kept 5 bases outside the gene matches. CDR3 length equals 19 residues. 5'RACE template switching produced TCR cDNA carrying a universal primer site and UMIs. TCRdb re-called the 5' RACE reads with MiXCR, one entry per CDR3 protein. The top ten hold roughly 13% of the sample, which has under 600,000 distinct CDR3 sequences, approximately 13% seen once. This receptor was identified in a man between 25 and 39 years old who received the YFV17D yellow fever vaccine. This chain uses TRBV24-1 with TRBJ2-3, with TRBD2 identical over 14 bases. The source was PBMCs, collected on the day of the yellow fever booster vaccination. The CDR3 coding sequence is TGTGCCACCAGTGATTTGGAACCGGGACTAGCGGGGGGCACAGATACGCAGTATTTT. Translating it yields CATSDLEPGLAGGTDTQYF.